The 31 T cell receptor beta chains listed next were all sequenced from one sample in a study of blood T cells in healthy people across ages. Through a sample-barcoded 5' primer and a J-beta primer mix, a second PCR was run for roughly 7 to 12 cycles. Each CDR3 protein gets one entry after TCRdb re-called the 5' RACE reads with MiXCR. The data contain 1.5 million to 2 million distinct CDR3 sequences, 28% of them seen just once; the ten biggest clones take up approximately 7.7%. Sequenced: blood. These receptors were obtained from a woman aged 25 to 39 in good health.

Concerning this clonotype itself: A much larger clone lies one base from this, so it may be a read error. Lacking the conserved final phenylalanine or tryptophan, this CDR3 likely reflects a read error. The CDR3 DNA sequence: TGCAGCGGCCGGGACACCCACGAGCAGTACTGC. This encodes CSGRDTHEQYC. V usage is TRBV29-1 and J usage is TRBJ2-7; possibly TRBD1 for D (6 bases). V dropped 7 bases and J dropped 5 bases, with 12 bases sitting between them. The CDR3 covers 11 residues. In germline, CDR1 is SQVTM, CDR2 ANQGSEA.

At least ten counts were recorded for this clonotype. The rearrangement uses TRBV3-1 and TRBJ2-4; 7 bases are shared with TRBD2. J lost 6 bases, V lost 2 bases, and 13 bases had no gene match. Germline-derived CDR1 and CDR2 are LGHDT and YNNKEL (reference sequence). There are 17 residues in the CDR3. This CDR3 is CASSQNPRDYPSNIQYF. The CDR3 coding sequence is TGTGCCAGCAGCCAAAACCCCCGGGACTACCCTTCAAACATTCAGTACTTC.

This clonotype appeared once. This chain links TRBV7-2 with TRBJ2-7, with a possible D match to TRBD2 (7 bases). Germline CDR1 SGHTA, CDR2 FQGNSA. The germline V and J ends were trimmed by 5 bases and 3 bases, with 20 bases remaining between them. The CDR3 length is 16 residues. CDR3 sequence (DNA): TGTGCCAGCAGCCCCCCCGTCGGGGGGCACCGCTACGAGCAGTACTTC. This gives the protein CASSPPVGGHRYEQYF.

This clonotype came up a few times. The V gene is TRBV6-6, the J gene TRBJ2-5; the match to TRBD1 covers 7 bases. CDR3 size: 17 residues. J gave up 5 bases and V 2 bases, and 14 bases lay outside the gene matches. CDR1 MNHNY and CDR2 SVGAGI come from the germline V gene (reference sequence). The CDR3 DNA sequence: TGTGCCAGCAGTTACGCCCCGGAACAGGGGAGTTCGGAGACCCAGTACTTC. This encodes CASSYAPEQGSSETQYF.

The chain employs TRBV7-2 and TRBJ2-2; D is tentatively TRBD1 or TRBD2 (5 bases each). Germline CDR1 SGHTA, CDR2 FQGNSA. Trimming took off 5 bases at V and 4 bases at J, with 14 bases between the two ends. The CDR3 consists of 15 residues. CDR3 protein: CASSPWDVVTGELFF. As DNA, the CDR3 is TGTGCCAGCAGCCCTTGGGACGTCGTCACCGGGGAGCTGTTTTTT.

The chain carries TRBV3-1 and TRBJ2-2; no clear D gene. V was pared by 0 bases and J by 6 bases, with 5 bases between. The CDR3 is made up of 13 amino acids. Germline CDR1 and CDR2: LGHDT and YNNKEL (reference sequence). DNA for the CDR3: TGTGCCAGCAGCCAAGATGGGCCCGGGGAGCTGTTTTTT. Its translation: CASSQDGPGELFF. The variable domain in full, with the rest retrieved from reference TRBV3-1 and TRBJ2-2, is DTAVSQTPKYLVTQMGNDKSIKCEQNLGHDTMYWYKQDSKKFLKIMFSYNNKELIINETVPNRFSPKSPDKAHLNLHINSLELGDSAVYFCASSQDGPGELFFGEGSRLTVL.

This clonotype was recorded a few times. The CDR3 nucleotides read TGTGCCAGCAGCCAAGGCGGGACTAGCGGGTACACAGATACGCAGTATTTT. Its translation is CASSQGGTSGYTDTQYF. The V and J genes are TRBV4-2 and TRBJ2-3; 12 positions agree with TRBD2. The CDR3 sequence is 17 residues long. From germline, CDR1 is LGHNA and CDR2 YNFKEQ. Losses at the gene ends were 1 base for V and 2 bases for J; bases not matched to a gene: 4.

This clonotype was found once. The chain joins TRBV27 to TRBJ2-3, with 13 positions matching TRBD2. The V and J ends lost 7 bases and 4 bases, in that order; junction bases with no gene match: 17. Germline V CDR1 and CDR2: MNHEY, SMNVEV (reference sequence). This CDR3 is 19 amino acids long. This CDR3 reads CASTRGTSGEWGLSDTQYF. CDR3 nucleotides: TGTGCCAGCACCCGCGGGACTAGCGGGGAGTGGGGGTTGTCAGATACGCAGTATTTT.

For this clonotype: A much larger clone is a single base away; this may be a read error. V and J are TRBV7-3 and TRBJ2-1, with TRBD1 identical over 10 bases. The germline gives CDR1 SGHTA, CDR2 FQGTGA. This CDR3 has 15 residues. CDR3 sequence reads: CASSFDRGLGNERFF. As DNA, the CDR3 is TGTGCCAGCAGCTTTGACAGGGGGCTTGGCAATGAGCGGTTCTTC.

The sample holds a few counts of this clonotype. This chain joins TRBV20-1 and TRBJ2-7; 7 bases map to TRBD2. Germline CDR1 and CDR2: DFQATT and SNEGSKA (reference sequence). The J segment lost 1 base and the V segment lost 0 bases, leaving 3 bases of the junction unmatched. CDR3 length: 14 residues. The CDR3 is CSARDSGRSYEQYF. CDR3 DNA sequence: TGCAGTGCTAGAGATTCCGGGAGGTCCTACGAGCAGTACTTC.

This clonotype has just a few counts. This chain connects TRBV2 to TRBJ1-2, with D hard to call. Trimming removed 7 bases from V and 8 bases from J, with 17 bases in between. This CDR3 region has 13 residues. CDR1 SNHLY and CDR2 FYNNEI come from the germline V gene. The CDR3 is CASISEVSYGYTF. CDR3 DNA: TGTGCCAGCATTTCCGAGGTTTCTTACGGCTACACCTTC.

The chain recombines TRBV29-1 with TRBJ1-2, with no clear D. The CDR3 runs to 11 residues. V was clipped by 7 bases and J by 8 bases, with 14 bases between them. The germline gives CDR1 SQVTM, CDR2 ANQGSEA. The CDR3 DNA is TGCAGCGCCCAGTCCCCTAGGGGCTACACCTTC. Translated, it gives CSAQSPRGYTF. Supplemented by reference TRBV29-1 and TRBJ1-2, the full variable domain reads SAVISQKPSRDICQRGTSLTIQCQVDSQVTMMFWYRQQPGQSLTLIATANQGSEATYESGFVIDKFPISRPNLTFSTLTVSNMSPEDSSIYLCSAQSPRGYTFGSGTRLTVV.

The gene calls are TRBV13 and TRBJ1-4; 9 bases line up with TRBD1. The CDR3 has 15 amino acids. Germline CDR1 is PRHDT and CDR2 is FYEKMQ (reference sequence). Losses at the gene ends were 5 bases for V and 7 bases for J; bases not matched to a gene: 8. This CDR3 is CASSGTGTGREKLFF. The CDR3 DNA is TGTGCCAGCAGCGGGACCGGGACAGGGCGTGAAAAACTGTTTTTT.

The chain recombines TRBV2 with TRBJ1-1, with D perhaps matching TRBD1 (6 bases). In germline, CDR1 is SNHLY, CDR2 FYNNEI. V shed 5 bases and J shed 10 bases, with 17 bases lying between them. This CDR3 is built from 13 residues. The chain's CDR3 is CASSPGQPAGAFF. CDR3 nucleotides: TGTGCCAGCAGTCCGGGACAACCAGCGGGAGCTTTCTTT.

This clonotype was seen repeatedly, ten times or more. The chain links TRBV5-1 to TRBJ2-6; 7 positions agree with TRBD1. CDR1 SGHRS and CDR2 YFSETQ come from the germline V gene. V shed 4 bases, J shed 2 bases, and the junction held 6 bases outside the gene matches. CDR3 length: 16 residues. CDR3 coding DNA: TGCGCCAGCAGCCCCGGACAGGAGGCTGGGGCCAACGTCCTGACTTTC. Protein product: CASSPGQEAGANVLTF.

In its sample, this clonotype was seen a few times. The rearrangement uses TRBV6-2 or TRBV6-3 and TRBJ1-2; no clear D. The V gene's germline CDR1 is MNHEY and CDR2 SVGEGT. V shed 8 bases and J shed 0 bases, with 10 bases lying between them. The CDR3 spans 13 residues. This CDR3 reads CASGNGPNYGYTF. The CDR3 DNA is TGTGCCAGCGGGAACGGTCCTAACTATGGCTACACCTTC.

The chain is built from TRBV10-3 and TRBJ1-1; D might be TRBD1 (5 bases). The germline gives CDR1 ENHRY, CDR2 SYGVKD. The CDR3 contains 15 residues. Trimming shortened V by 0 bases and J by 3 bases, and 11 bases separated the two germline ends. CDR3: CAISESGALDTEAFF. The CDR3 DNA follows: TGTGCCATCAGTGAGTCAGGGGCACTCGACACTGAAGCTTTCTTT.

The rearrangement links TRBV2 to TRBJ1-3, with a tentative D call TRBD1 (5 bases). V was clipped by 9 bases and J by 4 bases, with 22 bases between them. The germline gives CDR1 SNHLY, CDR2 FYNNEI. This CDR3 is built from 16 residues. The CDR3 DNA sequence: TGTGCCAGAAAAGGGGCCTCAAGCGGTGAAGGAAACACCATATATTTT. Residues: CARKGASSGEGNTIYF.

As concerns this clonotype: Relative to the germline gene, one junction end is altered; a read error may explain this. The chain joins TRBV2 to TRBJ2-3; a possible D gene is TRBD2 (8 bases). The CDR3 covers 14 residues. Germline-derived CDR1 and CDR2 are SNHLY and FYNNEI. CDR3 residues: CASSSGRGQDMQYF. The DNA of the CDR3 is TGTGCCAGCAGTTCCGGGAGGGGGCAAGATATGCAGTATTTT.

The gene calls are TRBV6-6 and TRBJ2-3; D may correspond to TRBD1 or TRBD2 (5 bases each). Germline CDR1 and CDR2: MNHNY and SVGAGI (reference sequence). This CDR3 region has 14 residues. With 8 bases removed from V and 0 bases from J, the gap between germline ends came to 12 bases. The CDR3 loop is CASGEGPSTDTQYF. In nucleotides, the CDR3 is TGTGCCAGCGGCGAGGGGCCTAGCACAGATACGCAGTATTTT.

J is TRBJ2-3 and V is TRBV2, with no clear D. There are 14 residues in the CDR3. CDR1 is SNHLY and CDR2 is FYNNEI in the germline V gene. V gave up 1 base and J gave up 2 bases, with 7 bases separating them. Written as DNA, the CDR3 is TGTGCCAGCAGTGAAGTTCTAATCACAGATACGCAGTATTTT. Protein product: CASSEVLITDTQYF.

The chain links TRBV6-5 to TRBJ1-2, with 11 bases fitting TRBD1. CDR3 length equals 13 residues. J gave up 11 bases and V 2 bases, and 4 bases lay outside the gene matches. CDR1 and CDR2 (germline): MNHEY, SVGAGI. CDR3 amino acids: CASSYAGDRGYTF. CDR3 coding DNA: TGTGCCAGCAGTTACGCCGGGGACAGGGGGTACACCTTC.

Here the CDR3 reads CASSYSLSDKNIQYF. CDR3 bases: TGTGCCAGCAGTTACTCGCTATCGGACAAAAACATTCAGTACTTC. The chain is built from TRBV28 and TRBJ2-4; no firm D call. Germline V lookup: CDR1 MDHEN, CDR2 SYDVKM. The CDR3 covers 15 residues. Trimming pared 4 bases from V and 3 bases from J, leaving 13 bases between.

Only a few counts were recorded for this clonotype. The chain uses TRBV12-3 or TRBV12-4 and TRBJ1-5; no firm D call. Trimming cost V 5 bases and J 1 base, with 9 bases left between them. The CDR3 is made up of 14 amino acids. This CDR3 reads CASSAMGSNQPQHF. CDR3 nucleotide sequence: TGTGCCAGCAGTGCAATGGGAAGCAATCAGCCCCAGCATTTT.

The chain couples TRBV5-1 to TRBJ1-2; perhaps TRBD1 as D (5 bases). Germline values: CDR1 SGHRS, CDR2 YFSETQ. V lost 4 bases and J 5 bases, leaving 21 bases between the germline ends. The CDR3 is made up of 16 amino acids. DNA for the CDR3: TGCGCCAGCAGCCCCTGGGGCGGGGAGGAAGAATATGGCTACACCTTC. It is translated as CASSPWGGEEEYGYTF.

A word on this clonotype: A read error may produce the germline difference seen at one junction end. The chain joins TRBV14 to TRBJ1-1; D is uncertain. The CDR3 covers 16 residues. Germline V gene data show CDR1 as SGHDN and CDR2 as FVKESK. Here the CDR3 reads CAGSQGGSKSNTEAFF. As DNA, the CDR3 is TGTGCCGGCAGCCAAGGCGGCAGTAAGTCGAACACTGAAGCTTTCTTT. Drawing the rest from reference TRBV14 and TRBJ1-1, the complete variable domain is EAGVTQFPSHSVIEKGQTVTLRCDPISGHDNLYWYRRVMGKEIKFLLHFVKESKQDESGMPNNRFLAERTGGTYSTLKVQPAELEDSGVYFCAGSQGGSKSNTEAFFGQGTRLTVV.

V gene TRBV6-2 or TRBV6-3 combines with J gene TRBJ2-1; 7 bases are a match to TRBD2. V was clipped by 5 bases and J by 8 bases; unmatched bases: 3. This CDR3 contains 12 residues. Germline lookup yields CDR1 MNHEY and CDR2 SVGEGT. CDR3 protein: CASSRLAHEQFF. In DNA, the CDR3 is TGTGCCAGCAGTCGACTAGCCCATGAGCAGTTCTTC.

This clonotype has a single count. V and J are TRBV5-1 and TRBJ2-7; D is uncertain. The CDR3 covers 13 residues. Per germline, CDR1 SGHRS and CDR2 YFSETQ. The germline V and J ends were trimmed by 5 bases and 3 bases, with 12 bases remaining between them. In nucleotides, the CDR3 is TGCGCCAGCAGAACAGCAGACGGCTACGAGCAGTACTTC. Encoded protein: CASRTADGYEQYF.

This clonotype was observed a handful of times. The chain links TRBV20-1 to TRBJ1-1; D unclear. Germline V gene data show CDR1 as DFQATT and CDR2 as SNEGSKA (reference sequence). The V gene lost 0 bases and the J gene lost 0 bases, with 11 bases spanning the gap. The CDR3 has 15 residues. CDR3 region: CSARDMALLNTEAFF. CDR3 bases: TGCAGTGCTAGAGATATGGCGCTATTGAACACTGAAGCTTTCTTT.

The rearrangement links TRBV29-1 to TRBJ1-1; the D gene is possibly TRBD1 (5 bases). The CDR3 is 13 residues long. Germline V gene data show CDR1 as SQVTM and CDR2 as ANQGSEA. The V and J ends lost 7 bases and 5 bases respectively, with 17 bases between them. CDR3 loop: CSAGRGRWTEAFF. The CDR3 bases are TGCAGCGCCGGAAGGGGTCGGTGGACTGAAGCTTTCTTT.

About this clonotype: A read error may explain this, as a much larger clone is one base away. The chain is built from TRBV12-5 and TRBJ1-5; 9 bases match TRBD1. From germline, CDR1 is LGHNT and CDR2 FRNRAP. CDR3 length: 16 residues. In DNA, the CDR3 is TGTGTTAGTGGTCTGGCCGAGGGACAGGGTCATCAGCCCCAGCATTTT. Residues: CVSGLAEGQGHQPQHF.